One and the same sample provided the 3 T cell receptor beta chains below, sequenced in a study of Graves' ophthalmopathy and Graves' hyperthyroidism. CDR3 regions of TCR beta were amplified from RNA transcripts. RT-PCR was first run with HTBI primers, then multiplex PCR in a second round. TCRdb ran MiXCR on the multiplex PCR reads and lists one entry per CDR3 protein. The table has 200,000 to 250,000 distinct CDR3 sequences, roughly 21% seen once. Sample: peripheral blood. The receptors stem from a woman between 45 and 60 years old with Graves' ophthalmopathy.

Ten or more counts support this clonotype. V gene TRBV7-3 combines with J gene TRBJ2-2; tentative D call: TRBD2 (6 bases). The V gene lost 3 bases and the J gene lost 13 bases, with 21 bases spanning the gap. This CDR3 spans 15 amino acids. Germline-derived CDR1 and CDR2 are SGHTA and FQGTGA. CDR3 DNA: TGTGCCAGCAGCTTTTCCGGGACTTCTCCCACCGGGCTGTTTTTT. Amino acid sequence: CASSFSGTSPTGLFF. Combining the CDR3 with reference TRBV7-3 and TRBJ2-2 gives the whole variable domain GAGVSQTPSNKVTEKGKYVELRCDPISGHTALYWYRQSLGQGPEFLIYFQGTGAADDSGLPNDRFFAVRPEGSVSTLKIQRTERGDSAVYLCASSFSGTSPTGLFFGEGSRLTVL.

This clonotype appeared many times. The CDR3 coding sequence is TGTGCCAGCATGGGTTCCGGATCTGGAAACACCATATATTTT. It translates to CASMGSGSGNTIYF. The chain employs TRBV6-1 and TRBJ1-3, with unresolved D. Germline V CDR1 and CDR2: MNHNS, SASEGT. The CDR3 extends over 14 amino acids. V lost 7 bases to trimming and J lost 1 base, with 11 bases between them.

The table lists this clonotype with many counts. V gene TRBV27 combines with J gene TRBJ1-1, with 9 bases lining up with TRBD1. CDR3 length: 13 residues. V trimming: 8 bases; J trimming: 6 bases; junction bases outside the gene matches: 7. Germline V gene data show CDR1 as MNHEY and CDR2 as SMNVEV (reference sequence). The CDR3: CASPDRGVSEAFF. CDR3 nucleotides: TGTGCCAGCCCGGACAGGGGAGTATCTGAAGCTTTCTTT.